This T cell receptor beta chain is from a study of CD8+CD57+ T cells in acquired aplastic anemia. Profiling that covered TCR beta VDJ and CDR3 relied on genomic DNA as its template. MiXCR was run by TCRdb on the reads, yielding one entry per CDR3 protein. The sample lists under 200,000 distinct CDR3 sequences, under 55% occurring once. Individuals selected for sequencing had exhibited CD8+CD57+ cell expansion on flow cytometry. No therapy was given to patients before blood sampling. Trimming took 3 bases from V and 4 from J, leaving 6 bases between them. The CDR3 is made up of 13 amino acids. CDR1 is KGHDR, CDR2 SFDVKD, per germline.

V and J are TRBV24-1 and TRBJ2-1; no clear D gene. The receptor comes from a human donor with aplastic anemia. Sequences were obtained from sorted CD4+, CD8+, or CD8+CD57+ T cells (not recorded which) from PBMCs. For the CDR3, the DNA is TGTGCCACCAGTGATCTCCAGTACAATGAGCAGTTCTTC. Its protein is CATSDLQYNEQFF.